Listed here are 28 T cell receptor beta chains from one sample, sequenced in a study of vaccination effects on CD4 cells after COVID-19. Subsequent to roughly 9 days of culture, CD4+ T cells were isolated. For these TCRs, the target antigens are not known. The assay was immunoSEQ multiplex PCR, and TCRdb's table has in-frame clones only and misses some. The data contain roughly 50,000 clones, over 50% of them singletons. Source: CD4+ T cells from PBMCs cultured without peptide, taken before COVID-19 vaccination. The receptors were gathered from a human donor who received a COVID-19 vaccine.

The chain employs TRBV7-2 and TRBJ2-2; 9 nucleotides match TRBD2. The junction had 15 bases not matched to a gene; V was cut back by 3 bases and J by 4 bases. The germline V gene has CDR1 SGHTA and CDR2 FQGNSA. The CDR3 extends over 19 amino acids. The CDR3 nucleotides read TGTGCCAGCAGCTTTCACTTCGTTAAAGCGGGGGGTGGCACCGGGGAGCTGTTTTTT. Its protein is CASSFHFVKAGGGTGELFF.

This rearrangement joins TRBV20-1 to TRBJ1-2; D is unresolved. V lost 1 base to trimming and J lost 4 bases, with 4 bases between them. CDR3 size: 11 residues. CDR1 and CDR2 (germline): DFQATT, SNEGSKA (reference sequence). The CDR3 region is CSARGVYGYTF. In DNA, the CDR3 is TGCAGTGCTAGAGGGGTCTATGGCTACACCTTC.

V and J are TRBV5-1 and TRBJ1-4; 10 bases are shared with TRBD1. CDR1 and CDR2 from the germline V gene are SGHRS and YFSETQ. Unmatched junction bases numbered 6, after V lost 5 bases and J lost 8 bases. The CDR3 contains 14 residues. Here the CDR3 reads CASRNGQGVEKLFF. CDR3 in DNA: TGCGCCAGCAGGAATGGACAGGGGGTGGAAAAACTGTTTTTT.

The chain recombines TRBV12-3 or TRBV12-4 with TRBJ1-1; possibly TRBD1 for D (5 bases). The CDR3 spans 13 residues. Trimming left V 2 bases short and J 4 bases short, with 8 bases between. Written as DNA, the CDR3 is TGTGCCAGCAGTTTACAGGGTCGCACTGAAGCTTTCTTT. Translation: CASSLQGRTEAFF.

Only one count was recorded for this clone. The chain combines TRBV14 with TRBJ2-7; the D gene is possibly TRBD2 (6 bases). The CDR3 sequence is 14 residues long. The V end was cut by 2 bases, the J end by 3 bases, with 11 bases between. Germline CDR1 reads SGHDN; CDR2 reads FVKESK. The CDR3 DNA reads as TGTGCCAGCAGCCAACGGGACTGGGGCTACGAGCAGTACTTC. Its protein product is CASSQRDWGYEQYF. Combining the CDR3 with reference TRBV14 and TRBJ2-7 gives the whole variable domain EAGVTQFPSHSVIEKGQTVTLRCDPISGHDNLYWYRRVMGKEIKFLLHFVKESKQDESGMPNNRFLAERTGGTYSTLKVQPAELEDSGVYFCASSQRDWGYEQYFGPGTRLTVT.

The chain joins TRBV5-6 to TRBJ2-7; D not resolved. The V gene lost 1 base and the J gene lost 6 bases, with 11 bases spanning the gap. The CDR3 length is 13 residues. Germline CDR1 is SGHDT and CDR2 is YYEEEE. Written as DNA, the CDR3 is TGTGCCAGCAGCTTGCGGCAGTTTAGCGAGCAGTACTTC. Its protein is CASSLRQFSEQYF.

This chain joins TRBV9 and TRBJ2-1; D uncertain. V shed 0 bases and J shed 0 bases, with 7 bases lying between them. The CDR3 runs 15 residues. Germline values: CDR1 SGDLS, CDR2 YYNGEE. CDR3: CASSVGLSSYNEQFF. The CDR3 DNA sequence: TGTGCCAGCAGCGTAGGTCTAAGCTCCTACAATGAGCAGTTCTTC.

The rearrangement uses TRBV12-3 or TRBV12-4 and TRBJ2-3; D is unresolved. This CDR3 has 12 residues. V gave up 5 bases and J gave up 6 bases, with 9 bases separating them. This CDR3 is CASSRFGDTQYF. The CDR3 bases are TGTGCCAGCAGTAGGTTCGGGGATACGCAGTATTTT.

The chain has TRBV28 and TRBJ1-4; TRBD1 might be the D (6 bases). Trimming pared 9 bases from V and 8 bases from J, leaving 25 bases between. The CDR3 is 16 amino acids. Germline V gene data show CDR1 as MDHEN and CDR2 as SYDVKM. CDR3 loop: CASQDSRSSLGEKLFF. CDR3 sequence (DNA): TGTGCCAGTCAGGACAGCCGCTCCTCTTTGGGAGAAAAACTGTTTTTT.

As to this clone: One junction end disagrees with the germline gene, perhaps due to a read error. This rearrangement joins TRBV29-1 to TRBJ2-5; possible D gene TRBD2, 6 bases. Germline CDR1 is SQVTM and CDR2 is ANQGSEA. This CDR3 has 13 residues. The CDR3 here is CSVDGGSQQTQYF. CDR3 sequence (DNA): TGCAGCGTTGACGGAGGGAGCCAACAGACCCAGTACTTC.

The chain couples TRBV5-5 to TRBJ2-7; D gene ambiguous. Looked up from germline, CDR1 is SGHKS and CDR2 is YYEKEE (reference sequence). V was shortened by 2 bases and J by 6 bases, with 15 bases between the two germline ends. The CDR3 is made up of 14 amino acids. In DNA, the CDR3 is TGTGCCAGCAGCTTAGGGCTCGCCGGTTCCGAGCAGTACTTC. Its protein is CASSLGLAGSEQYF. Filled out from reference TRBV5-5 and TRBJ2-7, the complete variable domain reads DAGVTQSPTHLIKTRGQQVTLRCSPISGHKSVSWYQQVLGQGPQFIFQYYEKEERGRGNFPDRFSARQFPNYSSELNVNALLLGDSALYLCASSLGLAGSEQYFGPGTRLTVT.

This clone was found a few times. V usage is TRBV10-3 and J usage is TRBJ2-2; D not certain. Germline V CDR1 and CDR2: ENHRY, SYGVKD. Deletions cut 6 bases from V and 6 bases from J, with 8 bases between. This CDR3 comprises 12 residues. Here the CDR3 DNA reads TGTGCCATCAGCGAAGAACCCGGGGAGCTGTTTTTT. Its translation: CAISEEPGELFF.

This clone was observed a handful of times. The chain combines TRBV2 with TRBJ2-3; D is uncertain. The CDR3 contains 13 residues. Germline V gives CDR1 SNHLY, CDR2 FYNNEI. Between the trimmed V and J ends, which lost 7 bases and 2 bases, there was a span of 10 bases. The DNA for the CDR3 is TGTGCCAGCAAGGTGGGCCTCACAGATACGCAGTATTTT. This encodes CASKVGLTDTQYF.

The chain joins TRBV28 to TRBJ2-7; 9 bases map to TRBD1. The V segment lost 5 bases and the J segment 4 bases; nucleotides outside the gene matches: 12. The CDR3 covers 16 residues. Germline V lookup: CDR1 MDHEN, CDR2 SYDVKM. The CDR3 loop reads CASSLTTGGVMYEQYF. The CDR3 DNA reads TGTGCCAGCAGTCTAACGACAGGGGGGGTTATGTACGAGCAGTACTTC.

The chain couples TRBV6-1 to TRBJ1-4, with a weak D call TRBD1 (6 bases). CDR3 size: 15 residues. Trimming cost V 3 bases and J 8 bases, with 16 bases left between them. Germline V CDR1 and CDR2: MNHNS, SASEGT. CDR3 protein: CASSDRQDWSEKLFF. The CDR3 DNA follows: TGTGCCAGCAGTGACCGACAGGACTGGAGCGAAAAACTGTTTTTT.

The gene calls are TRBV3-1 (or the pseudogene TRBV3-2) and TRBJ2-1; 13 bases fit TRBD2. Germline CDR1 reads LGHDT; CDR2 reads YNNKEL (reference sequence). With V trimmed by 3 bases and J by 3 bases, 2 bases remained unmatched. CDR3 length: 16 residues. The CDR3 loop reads CASSHWTSGSYNEQFF. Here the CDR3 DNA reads TGTGCCAGCAGCCATTGGACTAGCGGGAGCTACAATGAGCAGTTCTTC.

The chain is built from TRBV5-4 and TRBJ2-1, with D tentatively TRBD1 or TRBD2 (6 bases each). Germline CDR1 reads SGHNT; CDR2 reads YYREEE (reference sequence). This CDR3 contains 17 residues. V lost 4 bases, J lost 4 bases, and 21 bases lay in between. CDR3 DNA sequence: TGTGCCAGCAGCCCCCCGAGTCAACGGGGGCTTTACAATGAGCAGTTCTTC. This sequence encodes CASSPPSQRGLYNEQFF.

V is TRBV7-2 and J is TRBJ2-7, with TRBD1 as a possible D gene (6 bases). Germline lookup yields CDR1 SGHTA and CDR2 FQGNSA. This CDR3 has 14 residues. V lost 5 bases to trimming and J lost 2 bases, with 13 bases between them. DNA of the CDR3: TGTGCCAGCAGCCCGAAAAGACAGGCCTACGAGCAGTACTTC. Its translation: CASSPKRQAYEQYF.

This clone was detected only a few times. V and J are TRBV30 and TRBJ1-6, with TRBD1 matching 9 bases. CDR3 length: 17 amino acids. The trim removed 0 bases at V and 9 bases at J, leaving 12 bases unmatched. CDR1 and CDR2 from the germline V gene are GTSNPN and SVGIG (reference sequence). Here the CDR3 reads CAWSVTLTGGGGSPLHF. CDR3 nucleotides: TGTGCCTGGAGTGTCACCCTAACAGGGGGCGGAGGTTCACCCCTCCACTTT.

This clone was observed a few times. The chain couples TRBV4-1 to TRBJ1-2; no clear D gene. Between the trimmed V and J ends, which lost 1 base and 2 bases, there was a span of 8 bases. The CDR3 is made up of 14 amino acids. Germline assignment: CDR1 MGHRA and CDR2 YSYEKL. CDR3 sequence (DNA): TGCGCCAGCAGCCAAGTAACACTGAACTATGGCTACACCTTC. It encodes CASSQVTLNYGYTF.

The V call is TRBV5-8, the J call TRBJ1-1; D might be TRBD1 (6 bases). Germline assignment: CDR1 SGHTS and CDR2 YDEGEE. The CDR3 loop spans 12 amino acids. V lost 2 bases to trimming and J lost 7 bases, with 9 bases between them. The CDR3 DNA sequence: TGTGCCAGCAGCTTTACAGGGAATGAAGCTTTCTTT. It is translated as CASSFTGNEAFF.

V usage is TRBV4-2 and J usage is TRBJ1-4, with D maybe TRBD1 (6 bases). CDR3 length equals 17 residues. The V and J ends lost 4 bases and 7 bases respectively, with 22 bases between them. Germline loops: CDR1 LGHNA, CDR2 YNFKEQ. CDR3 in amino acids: CASSPPGLRGGSEKLFF. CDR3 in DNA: TGTGCCAGCAGCCCGCCGGGCCTTAGGGGGGGAAGTGAAAAACTGTTTTTT.

The CDR3 is CASSPKNRATGELFF. The DNA for the CDR3 is TGTGCCAGCAGCCCAAAAAACAGGGCCACCGGGGAGCTGTTTTTT. This chain connects TRBV14 to TRBJ2-2; D possibly corresponds to TRBD1 (6 bases). This CDR3 region has 15 residues. The germline V gene has CDR1 SGHDN and CDR2 FVKESK. With 4 bases removed from V and 4 bases from J, the gap between germline ends came to 13 bases.

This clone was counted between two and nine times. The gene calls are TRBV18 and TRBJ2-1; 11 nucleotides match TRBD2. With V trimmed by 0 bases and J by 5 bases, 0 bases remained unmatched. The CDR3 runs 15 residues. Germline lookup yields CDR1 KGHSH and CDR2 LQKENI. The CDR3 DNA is TGTGCCAGCTCACCACCGGGACTAGCGGACAATGAGCAGTTCTTC. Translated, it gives CASSPPGLADNEQFF.

This CDR3 reads CASRTQGAVGYTF. The CDR3, as DNA: TGTGCCAGCAGAACACAGGGGGCCGTTGGCTACACCTTC. The chain carries TRBV12-3 or TRBV12-4 and TRBJ1-2; the match to TRBD1 covers 9 bases. Trimming cost V 6 bases and J 7 bases; bases outside gene matches: 6. CDR3 length equals 13 residues.

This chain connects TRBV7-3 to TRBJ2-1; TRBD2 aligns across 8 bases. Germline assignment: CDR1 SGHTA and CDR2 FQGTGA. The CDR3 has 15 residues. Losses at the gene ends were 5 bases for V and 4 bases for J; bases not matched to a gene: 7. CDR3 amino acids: CASSQASGFYNEQFF. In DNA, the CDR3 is TGTGCCAGCAGCCAGGCTAGCGGGTTTTACAATGAGCAGTTCTTC.

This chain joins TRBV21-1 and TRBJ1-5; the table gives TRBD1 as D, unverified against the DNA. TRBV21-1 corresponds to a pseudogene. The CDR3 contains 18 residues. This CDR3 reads CASSLPPKEDRGIQPQHF. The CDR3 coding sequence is TGTGCCAGCAGCCTACCCCCTAAAGAAGACAGGGGTATCCAGCCCCAGCATTTT.

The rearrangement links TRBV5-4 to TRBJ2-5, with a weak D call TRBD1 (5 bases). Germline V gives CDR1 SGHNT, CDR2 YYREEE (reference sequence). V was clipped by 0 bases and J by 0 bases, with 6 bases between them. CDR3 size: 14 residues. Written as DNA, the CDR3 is TGTGCCAGCAGCTTGGCAGGGAACCAAGAGACCCAGTACTTC. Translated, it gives CASSLAGNQETQYF. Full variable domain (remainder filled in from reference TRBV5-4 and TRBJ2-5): ETGVTQSPTHLIKTRGQQVTLRCSSQSGHNTVSWYQQALGQGPQFIFQYYREEENGRGNFPPRFSGLQFPNYSSELNVNALELDDSALYLCASSLAGNQETQYFGPGTRLLVL.